This TCR beta chain is from a study of identical twins. Broader study findings: The study reached conclusions through statistical analysis that was cross-sectional, not following the same donors. Cord blood's abundant beta clonotypes had fewer insertions, unlike memory repertoires. Monozygotic twin pairs showed more out-of-frame TCR alpha sharing than models estimated.

Losses at the gene ends were 5 bases for V and 7 bases for J; bases not matched to a gene: 6. Germline values: CDR1 SNHLY, CDR2 FYNNEI. The CDR3 is made up of 14 amino acids. This clonotype was observed at least ten times. Its antigen is unidentified. A universal primer site was created by template switching, with the cDNA bearing unique molecular identifiers. A single record per CDR3 protein comes from TCRdb applying MiXCR to the 5' RACE reads. The top ten clones hold around 8.6% of a sample with about 390,000 distinct CDR3 sequences, approximately 8.7% of them seen once. The sample taken for sequencing was naive T cells sorted from blood. The clonotype originates from a woman aged 45-65 years in good health. This chain joins TRBV2 and TRBJ2-4; 9 bases align to TRBD1. The CDR3 region is CASSKDRGSNIQYF. Here the CDR3 DNA reads TGTGCCAGCAGTAAAGACAGGGGGAGTAACATTCAGTACTTC.